This T cell receptor (beta chain) was recovered during a study of vaccination effects on CD4 cells after COVID-19. After expansion with viral peptide pools in the ViraFEST assay, antigen-specific CD4+ T cells were sequenced. Isolation of CD4+ T cells took place after about ten days of culture. It was two doses of either the BNT162b2 or mRNA-1273 vaccine that participants received. The CDR3 totals 12 residues. V was shortened by 6 bases and J by 6 bases, with 9 bases between the two germline ends. The germline V gene encodes CDR1 SGHAT and CDR2 FQDESV (reference sequence). Study results and caveats: Clones that were induced by infection or by vaccine showed marked contraction late after vaccination.

Of note for this clone: Its target is unknown.

Libraries were prepared by immunoSEQ multiplex PCR; TCRdb keeps only in-frame clonotypes and omits some of them. Of some 61,000 clones in the sample, 76% are singletons; the top ten hold more than 0.85%. The V gene is TRBV11-1, the J gene TRBJ2-1, with a possible D match to TRBD1 (5 bases). Specimen: CD4+ T cells from PBMCs cultured with HCoV-OC43 spike peptides, collected after COVID-19 vaccination. Subset indicated: HCoV-OC43 spike overlapping peptide pool stimulation. This TCR was recovered from a human donor who received a COVID-19 vaccine. This CDR3 is CASRPRGNEQFF. The CDR3 bases are TGTGCCAGCAGACCTAGGGGCAATGAGCAGTTCTTC.